The T cell receptor (beta chain) described here comes from a study of beta chain features in type 1 diabetes. Study as a whole: Sorted cells, roughly 100,000,000 in number, were examined across all samples. The study, taken as a whole, reports: Across all four CD4+ subsets, people with type 1 diabetes showed modestly shorter TCRB CDR3s. In type 1 diabetes patients, VDJ junctions had fewer insertions; deletions at these junctions were more frequent.

The germline CDR1 and CDR2 sequences are SQVTM and ANQGSEA. The CDR3 has 12 amino acids. V was clipped by 5 bases and J by 6 bases, with 14 bases between them. Each of the CD4+ naive, central memory, regulatory and stem cell-like memory populations was sorted via CD45RO/CCR7/CD25/CD127/CD95/CD27. Populations obtained by sorting all exceeded 95% purity. cDNA synthesis used the whole RNA isolate, giving expressed TCRB sequences. The repertoire was sequenced with immunoSEQ multiplex PCR; TCRdb's copy has only in-frame clones and lacks some. The sample has around 130,000 clones, around 15% seen once. This clone showed up just a few times. The antigen remains undetermined.

This chain connects TRBV29-1 to TRBJ2-7, with a weak D call TRBD2 (5 bases). The origin of this receptor is a young man with type 1 diabetes. What was sequenced was central memory CD4+ T cells from blood. CDR3 sequence reads: CSVFLNAGEQYF. CDR3 in DNA: TGCAGCGTTTTCCTTAATGCGGGCGAGCAGTACTTC.